These 15 T cell receptor beta chains originate from one sample sequenced in a study of T-cell reconstitution after alpha-beta-depleted transplantation in children. Library preparation (for TCRbeta) was performed with unique molecular identifiers. TCRdb called the PCR reads again in MiXCR, with one record for every CDR3 protein. This table has some 400,000 distinct CDR3 sequences, about a fifth appearing once. The starting material was PBMCs from the stem cell graft donor, obtained from the stem cell graft. The source of these receptors is a human donor who donated a stem cell graft to a child with acute myeloid leukemia.

This clonotype was recorded a few times. The genes are TRBV4-1 and TRBJ2-3; D may be TRBD2 (5 bases). The CDR3 contains 17 residues. Germline loops: CDR1 MGHRA, CDR2 YSYEKL. Trimming left V 2 bases short and J 0 bases short, with 15 bases between. CDR3 sequence reads: CASSQWRSGTSTDTQYF. DNA for the CDR3: TGCGCCAGCAGCCAATGGCGAAGCGGTACTAGCACAGATACGCAGTATTTT.

This clonotype was counted only a few times. The chain combines TRBV29-1 with TRBJ2-1, with unresolved D. The CDR3 loop spans 13 amino acids. Trimming removed 8 bases from V and 0 bases from J, with 11 bases in between. Germline lookup yields CDR1 SQVTM and CDR2 ANQGSEA. DNA of the CDR3: TGCAGCCATAGACCCAGCTCCTACAATGAGCAGTTCTTC. This sequence encodes CSHRPSSYNEQFF.

This clonotype was recorded a few times. CDR3 DNA sequence: TGTGCCAGCAGCTTAGACGACAGGAAACCCTATCCCGAGCAGTACTTC. Amino acid sequence: CASSLDDRKPYPEQYF. This rearrangement joins TRBV7-2 to TRBJ2-7; maybe TRBD1 (6 bases). Germline V gene data show CDR1 as SGHTA and CDR2 as FQGNSA. Trimming shortened V by 1 base and J by 6 bases, and 19 bases separated the two germline ends. CDR3 length: 16 residues.

This clonotype has at least ten counts. The rearrangement joins TRBV29-1 to TRBJ2-1; a weak D match, TRBD2 (5 bases). In germline, CDR1 is SQVTM, CDR2 ANQGSEA. The CDR3 extends over 17 amino acids. Trimming removed 4 bases from V and 0 bases from J, with 19 bases in between. CDR3: CSVGSRALSVSYNEQFF. The CDR3 DNA follows: TGCAGCGTTGGTAGTCGCGCGCTTAGCGTCTCCTACAATGAGCAGTTCTTC.

This clonotype turned up a few times. The rearrangement uses TRBV28 and TRBJ2-3, with 9 bases fitting TRBD2. Trimming took 7 bases from V and 2 from J; bases not matched to a gene: 4. This CDR3 is 14 amino acids long. Germline V gene lookup returns CDR1 MDHEN and CDR2 SYDVKM. CDR3 coding DNA: TGTGCCAGCACGAGCGGGAGGATCACAGATACGCAGTATTTT. Amino acids: CASTSGRITDTQYF.

This clonotype was seen many times. This chain connects TRBV9 to TRBJ2-5, with D possibly being TRBD2 (6 bases). This CDR3 region has 15 residues. Deletions cut 3 bases from V and 4 bases from J, with 16 bases between. Germline loops: CDR1 SGDLS, CDR2 YYNGEE. The CDR3 here is CASSARGSERETQYF. DNA of the CDR3: TGTGCCAGCAGCGCGCGGGGTAGCGAGAGAGAGACCCAGTACTTC.

This clonotype was seen a handful of times. The chain combines TRBV6-5 with TRBJ2-7; TRBD1 is a possible D gene (6 bases). Between the trimmed V and J ends, which lost 10 bases and 2 bases, there was a span of 12 bases. The CDR3 extends over 12 amino acids. CDR1 MNHEY and CDR2 SVGAGI come from the germline V gene. This chain's CDR3 is CATRGGTYEQYF. The CDR3, as DNA: TGTGCCACCAGAGGGGGTACCTACGAGCAGTACTTC.

This clonotype was seen a few times. This chain connects TRBV5-1 to TRBJ2-2; a possible D gene is TRBD1 (6 bases). Germline assignment: CDR1 SGHRS and CDR2 YFSETQ. This CDR3 region has 16 residues. Trimming took off 1 base at V and 5 bases at J, with 15 bases between the two ends. This chain's CDR3 is CASSLMTGKGTGELFF. The CDR3 DNA follows: TGCGCCAGCAGCTTGATGACAGGAAAAGGGACCGGGGAGCTGTTTTTT. Full variable domain (remainder filled in from reference TRBV5-1 and TRBJ2-2): KAGVTQTPRYLIKTRGQQVTLSCSPISGHRSVSWYQQTPGQGLQFLFEYFSETQRNKGNFPGRFSGRQFSNSRSEMNVSTLELGDSALYLCASSLMTGKGTGELFFGEGSRLTVL.

The V call is TRBV3-1, the J call TRBJ2-1, with D perhaps matching TRBD2 (6 bases). CDR1 LGHDT and CDR2 YNNKEL come from the germline V gene (reference sequence). This CDR3 is 15 amino acids long. V lost 4 bases and J 0 bases, leaving 10 bases between the germline ends. The CDR3, as DNA: TGTGCCAGCAGCCCCGGGACTTACTCCTACAATGAGCAGTTCTTC. It specifies CASSPGTYSYNEQFF.

This clonotype has ten or more counts. The chain joins TRBV28 to TRBJ2-3, with D maybe TRBD1 (6 bases). V lost 6 bases, J lost 6 bases, and 10 bases lay in between. Germline lookup yields CDR1 MDHEN and CDR2 SYDVKM. CDR3 length equals 12 residues. DNA of the CDR3: TGTGCCAGCAGCCTAGACAGGGATACGCAGTATTTT. Protein product: CASSLDRDTQYF.

This clonotype came up a few times. The chain carries TRBV10-3 and TRBJ2-2; TRBD1 might be the D (5 bases). The ends were cut back, 6 bases at V and 1 base at J, with 12 bases in the middle. The CDR3 has 15 residues. The germline V gene encodes CDR1 ENHRY and CDR2 SYGVKD. CDR3 DNA: TGTGCCATCAGAGACAGTATTATGAACACCGGGGAGCTGTTTTTT. It codes for CAIRDSIMNTGELFF.

The chain recombines TRBV14 with TRBJ2-1; D gene unclear. This CDR3 has 12 amino acids. Deletions cut 0 bases from V and 9 bases from J, with 6 bases between. The germline V gene has CDR1 SGHDN and CDR2 FVKESK. The CDR3 spells CASSQDWVEQFF. In DNA, the CDR3 is TGTGCCAGCAGCCAAGACTGGGTTGAGCAGTTCTTC.

This clonotype is a singleton in its sample. The CDR3 DNA sequence: TGTGCCAGCAGCTTTAGGGATACGGGAACAAATCAGCCCCAGCATTTT. The encoded protein is CASSFRDTGTNQPQHF. The chain is built from TRBV5-5 and TRBJ1-5; D is uncertain. CDR3 size: 16 residues. Germline assignment: CDR1 SGHKS and CDR2 YYEKEE (reference sequence). V was pared by 2 bases and J by 4 bases, with 16 bases between.

This rearrangement joins TRBV10-2 to TRBJ2-7; 10 nucleotides align to TRBD1. The J segment lost 3 bases and the V segment lost 6 bases, leaving 8 bases of the junction unmatched. The CDR3 consists of 15 residues. Germline CDR1 is WSHSY and CDR2 is SAAADI. The CDR3 DNA reads as TGCGCCAGCAGATCGGGACAGGGGATCCTCTACGAGCAGTACTTC. It yields the protein CASRSGQGILYEQYF.

The sample holds a few counts of this clonotype. The chain employs TRBV5-1 and TRBJ1-5, with TRBD1 matching over 7 bases. Looked up from germline, CDR1 is SGHRS and CDR2 is YFSETQ. V shed 7 bases and J 5 bases; nucleotides not matched to a gene: 6. This CDR3 has 13 amino acids. CDR3 region: CASAQGKDQPQHF. For the CDR3, the DNA is TGCGCCAGCGCACAGGGGAAGGATCAGCCCCAGCATTTT.